This T cell receptor beta chain was sequenced in a study of blood T cell repertoires in COVID-19. The germline V gene has CDR1 SGDLS and CDR2 YYNGEE. This CDR3 contains 15 residues. Trimming left V 0 bases short and J 0 bases short, with 7 bases between. Authors' analysis steps: Nucleated cell number was recorded as an estimate derived from reference gene primer amplification. Method: immunoSEQ multiplex PCR; TCRdb's copy keeps in-frame clones and lacks some. The V and J calls and clone size are taken from that table; D and trimming were inferred from the DNA. Of some 220,000 clones listed, 65% to 90% are singletons.

The source material was peripheral blood. This sequence joins TRBV9 and TRBJ1-3; D gene uncertain. This TCR was recovered from a middle-aged man with active or convalescent COVID-19. The CDR3 region is CASSVDTYSGNTIYF. CDR3 in DNA: TGTGCCAGCAGCGTAGACACGTACTCTGGAAACACCATATATTTT.